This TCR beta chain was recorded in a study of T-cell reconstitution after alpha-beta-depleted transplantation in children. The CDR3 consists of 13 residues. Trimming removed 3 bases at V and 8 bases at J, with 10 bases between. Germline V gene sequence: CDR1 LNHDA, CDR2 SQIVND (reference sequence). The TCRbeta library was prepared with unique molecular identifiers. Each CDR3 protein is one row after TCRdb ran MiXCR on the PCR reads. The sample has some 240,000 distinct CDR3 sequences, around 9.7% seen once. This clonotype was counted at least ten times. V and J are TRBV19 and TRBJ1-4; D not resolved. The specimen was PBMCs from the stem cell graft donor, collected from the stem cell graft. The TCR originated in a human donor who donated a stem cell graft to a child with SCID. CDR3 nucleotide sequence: TGTGCCAGTAGTATGGATTTGGAAGAAAAACTGTTTTTT. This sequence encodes CASSMDLEEKLFF.